This T cell receptor beta chain originates from a study of CD8 T cells in Susac syndrome. Random hexamers served to reverse transcribe roughly 0.45 to 1 ug RNA. TCRdb reanalysed the immunoSEQ multiplex PCR reads using MiXCR and keeps one entry per CDR3 protein. This table has about 280,000 distinct CDR3 sequences, approximately 81% appearing once. The CDR3 is made up of 16 amino acids. With V trimmed by 4 bases and J by 8 bases, 10 bases remained unmatched. High-throughput TCR beta sequencing covered peripheral CD8+ and CD4+ T cells. Source material: CD8+ T cells from PBMCs. The chain carries TRBV12-3 or TRBV12-4 and TRBJ2-1; 11 bases align to TRBD2. The sequence was obtained from a human donor with multiple sclerosis. CDR3 in DNA: TGTGCCAGCAGTTCAGTAGCGGGAGGGCCTTTTGATGAGCAGTTCTTC. Its protein product is CASSSVAGGPFDEQFF.